Listed below are T cell receptor beta chains from one sample, sequenced in a study of T cell clonotyping in hematopoietic cell transplantation. Data came from immunoSEQ multiplex PCR; TCRdb stores just in-frame clones and leaves some out. The repertoire includes about 36,000 clones, over 75% of them detected once, and roughly 1.8% sits in the top ten. The sample comprised peripheral blood mononuclear cells. The receptor source for this set is a woman between 35 and 50 years old in good health. Some clones in this sample may be carry-over from other donors' samples. The CDR3 runs from the conserved cysteine through the conserved F or W. Each record gives: V gene, J gene, D gene, CDR3 protein, CDR3 DNA. D genes are given only for firm matches.

v_call: TRBV11-2
j_call: TRBJ2-7
d_call: NA
cdr3_aa: CASSLDSDREQYF
cdr3_nt: TGTGCCAGCAGCTTAGATTCGGATCGAGAGCAGTACTTC

v_call: TRBV28
j_call: TRBJ1-1
d_call: NA
cdr3_aa: CASSLDGANTEAFF
cdr3_nt: TGTGCCAGCAGTTTGGACGGTGCGAACACTGAAGCTTTCTTT

v_call: TRBV25-1
j_call: TRBJ2-7
d_call: NA
cdr3_aa: CASSEAGFSEQYF
cdr3_nt: TGTGCCAGCAGTGAAGCAGGTTTTAGCGAGCAGTACTTC

v_call: TRBV5-4
j_call: TRBJ2-5
d_call: TRBD2
cdr3_aa: CASSSTSGEQETQYF
cdr3_nt: TGTGCCAGCAGCTCGACTAGCGGGGAGCAAGAGACCCAGTACTTC

v_call: TRBV5-1
j_call: TRBJ2-3
d_call: TRBD1
cdr3_aa: CASSLVVGQRTQYF
cdr3_nt: TGCGCCAGCAGCTTGGTAGTGGGACAGCGGACGCAGTATTTT

v_call: TRBV25-1
j_call: TRBJ2-7
d_call: NA
cdr3_aa: CASTIQGYEQYF
cdr3_nt: TGTGCCAGCACCATTCAGGGATACGAGCAGTACTTC

v_call: TRBV5-1
j_call: TRBJ2-1
d_call: TRBD2
cdr3_aa: CASSDGTSEVNEQFF
cdr3_nt: TGCGCCAGCAGCGACGGGACTAGCGAGGTCAATGAGCAGTTCTTC

v_call: TRBV10-1
j_call: TRBJ1-1
d_call: NA
cdr3_aa: CRRAGGSSEAFF
cdr3_nt: TGCCGAAGGGCAGGAGGGTCGTCTGAAGCTTTCTTT

v_call: TRBV9
j_call: TRBJ1-3
d_call: NA
cdr3_aa: CASSPGRLGEMGNTIYF
cdr3_nt: TGTGCCAGCAGCCCGGGAAGGCTCGGCGAAATGGGAAACACCATATATTTT

v_call: TRBV19
j_call: TRBJ2-7
d_call: NA
cdr3_aa: CASSIGGHNAYEQYF
cdr3_nt: TGTGCCAGTAGTATAGGGGGGCATAACGCCTACGAGCAGTACTTC